The rows below give T cell receptor beta chains drawn from one sample of a study of blood T cell repertoires in COVID-19. Clones were sequenced by immunoSEQ multiplex PCR, and TCRdb holds only the in-frame ones, with some missing. The table lists around 230,000 clones, approximately 83% of them singletons. Sequencing was carried out using peripheral blood. The receptors come from a woman of 80 years or more with acute or convalescent COVID-19. The conserved cysteine and the conserved F or W are not part of the CDR3 here. Fields, in order: V gene, CDR3 length, J gene, CDR3 protein.

v_gene: TRBV5-6
len: 14
j_gene: TRBJ1-3
CDR3aa: ASSLEVGASGNTIY

v_gene: TRBV3-1/TRBV3-2
len: 11
j_gene: TRBJ1-4
CDR3aa: ASSLMTNEKLF

v_gene: TRBV27
len: 9
j_gene: TRBJ1-2
CDR3aa: ASSGGQGYT

v_gene: TRBV10-3
len: 13
j_gene: TRBJ1-2
CDR3aa: AISERRGGADGYT

v_gene: TRBV5-1
len: 13
j_gene: TRBJ2-1
CDR3aa: ASSSQGTSVDEQF

v_gene: TRBV5-1
len: 13
j_gene: TRBJ2-1
CDR3aa: ASSGGQGLYNEQF

v_gene: TRBV27
len: 16
j_gene: TRBJ2-5
CDR3aa: ASSLSISASTGRETQY

v_gene: TRBV28
len: 13
j_gene: TRBJ2-2
CDR3aa: ASSLQGARTGELF

v_gene: TRBV12-5
len: 13
j_gene: TRBJ1-5
CDR3aa: ASGGGQGLRQPQH

v_gene: TRBV6-1
len: 11
j_gene: TRBJ2-1
CDR3aa: ASSESGRGEQF